This TCR beta chain originates from a study of CD8 T cells in ankylosing spondylitis. Researchers built TCR beta libraries using quantitative 5'-RACE with molecular barcodes. TCRdb analysed the 5' RACE reads with MiXCR anew, one entry per CDR3 protein. The top ten hold nearly 15% of the sample, which has about 160,000 distinct CDR3 sequences, 40% to 50% seen once. The sample holds a few counts of this clonotype. Antigen unknown. The CDR3 is 16 residues long. The V gene lost 0 bases and the J gene lost 4 bases, with 16 bases spanning the gap. Germline CDR1 and CDR2: SGHRS and YFSETQ. Broader study findings: Relatively rare in peripheral blood, disease-linked clones were also CD8+. Characteristic, it appeared, of ankylosing spondylitis blood was a TCR beta motif of seven or eight highly homologous variants.

Sequencing was done on a sample of synovial fluid, either unsorted or a sorted T cell fraction (not recorded which). This receptor was taken from a male donor with ankylosing spondylitis. The chain recombines TRBV5-1 with TRBJ1-1, with D unresolved. The CDR3 is CASSLDYHRGTTEAFF. CDR3 coding DNA: TGCGCCAGCAGCTTGGACTACCACCGGGGAACCACTGAAGCTTTCTTT.